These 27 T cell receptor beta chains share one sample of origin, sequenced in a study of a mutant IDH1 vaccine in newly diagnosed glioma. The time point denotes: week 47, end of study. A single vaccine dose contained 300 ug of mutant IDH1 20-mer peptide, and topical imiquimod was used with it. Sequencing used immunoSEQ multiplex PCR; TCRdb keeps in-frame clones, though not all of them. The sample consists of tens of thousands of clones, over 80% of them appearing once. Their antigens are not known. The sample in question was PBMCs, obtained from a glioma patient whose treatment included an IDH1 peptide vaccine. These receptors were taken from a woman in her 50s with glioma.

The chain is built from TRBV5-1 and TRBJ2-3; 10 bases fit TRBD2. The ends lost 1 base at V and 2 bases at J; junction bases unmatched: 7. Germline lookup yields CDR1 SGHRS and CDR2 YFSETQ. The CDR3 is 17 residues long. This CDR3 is CASSLKGSGGTTDTQYF. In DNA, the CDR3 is TGCGCCAGCAGCTTGAAAGGTAGCGGGGGGACCACAGATACGCAGTATTTT. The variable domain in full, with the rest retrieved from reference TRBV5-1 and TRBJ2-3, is KAGVTQTPRYLIKTRGQQVTLSCSPISGHRSVSWYQQTPGQGLQFLFEYFSETQRNKGNFPGRFSGRQFSNSRSEMNVSTLELGDSALYLCASSLKGSGGTTDTQYFGPGTRLTVL.

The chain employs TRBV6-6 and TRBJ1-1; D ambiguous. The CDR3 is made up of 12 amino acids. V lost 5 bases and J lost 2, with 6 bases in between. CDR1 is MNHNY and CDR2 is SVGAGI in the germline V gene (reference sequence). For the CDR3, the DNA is TGTGCCAGCAGTCGAGGCAACACTGAAGCTTTCTTT. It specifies CASSRGNTEAFF.

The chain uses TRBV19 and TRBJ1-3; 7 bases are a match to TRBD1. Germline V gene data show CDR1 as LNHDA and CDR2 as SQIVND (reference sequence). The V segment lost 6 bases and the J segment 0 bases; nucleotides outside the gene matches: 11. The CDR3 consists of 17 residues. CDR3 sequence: CASSHLGTADSGNTIYF. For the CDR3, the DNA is TGTGCCAGTAGCCATCTAGGGACAGCAGACTCTGGAAACACCATATATTTT.

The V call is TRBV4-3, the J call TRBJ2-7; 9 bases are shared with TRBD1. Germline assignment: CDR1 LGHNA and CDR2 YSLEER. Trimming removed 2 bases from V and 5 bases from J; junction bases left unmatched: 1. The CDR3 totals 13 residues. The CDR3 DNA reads TGCGCCAGCAGCCAAAGACAGGGGGACGAGCAGTACTTC. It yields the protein CASSQRQGDEQYF.

Here the CDR3 reads CASRPEGRGNEQFF. The DNA for the CDR3 is TGTGCCAGCAGACCCGAGGGGCGGGGGAATGAGCAGTTCTTC. The chain links TRBV28 to TRBJ2-1, with 7 bases identical to TRBD2. This CDR3 region has 14 residues. Germline assignment: CDR1 MDHEN and CDR2 SYDVKM. V dropped 6 bases and J dropped 7; count of bases not matched to a gene: 9.

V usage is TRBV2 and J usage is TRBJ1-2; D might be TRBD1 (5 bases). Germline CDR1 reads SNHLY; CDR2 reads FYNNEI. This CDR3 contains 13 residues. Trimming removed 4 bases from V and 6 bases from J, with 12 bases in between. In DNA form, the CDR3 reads TGTGCCAGCAGTGTGGTTAAAGGGGATGGCTACACCTTC. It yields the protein CASSVVKGDGYTF.

The DNA of the CDR3 is TGTGCCAGCAGCGTAGAGCAAGAGACCCAGTACTTC. Protein sequence: CASSVEQETQYF. The chain carries TRBV2 and TRBJ2-5, with D unclear. The CDR3 runs to 12 residues. The germline V gene encodes CDR1 SNHLY and CDR2 FYNNEI. V lost 6 bases to trimming and J lost 2 bases, with 7 bases between them.

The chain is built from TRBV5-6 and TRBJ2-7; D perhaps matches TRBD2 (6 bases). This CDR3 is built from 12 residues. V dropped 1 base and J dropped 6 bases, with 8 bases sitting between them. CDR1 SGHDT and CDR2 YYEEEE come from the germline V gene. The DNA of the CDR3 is TGTGCCAGCAGCTTGTGGAGGGGCGAGCAGTACTTC. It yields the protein CASSLWRGEQYF.

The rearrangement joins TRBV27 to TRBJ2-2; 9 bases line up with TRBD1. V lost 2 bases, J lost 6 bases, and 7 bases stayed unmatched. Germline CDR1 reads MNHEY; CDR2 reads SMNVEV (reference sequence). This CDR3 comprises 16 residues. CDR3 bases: TGTGCCAGCAGTTTACTCACAGGGGGCGCCGCCGGGGAGCTGTTTTTT. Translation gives CASSLLTGGAAGELFF.

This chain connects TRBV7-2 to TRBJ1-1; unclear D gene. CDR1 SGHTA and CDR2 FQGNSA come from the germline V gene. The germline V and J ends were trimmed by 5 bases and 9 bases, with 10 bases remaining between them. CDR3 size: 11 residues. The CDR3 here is CASSPIRQAFF. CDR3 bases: TGTGCCAGCAGCCCGATTAGACAAGCTTTCTTT.

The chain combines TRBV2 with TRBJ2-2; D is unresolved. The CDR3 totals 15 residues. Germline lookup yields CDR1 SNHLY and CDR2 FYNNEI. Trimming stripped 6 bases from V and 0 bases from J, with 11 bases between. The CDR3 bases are TGTGCCAGCAGCTATACAGCTACGAACACCGGGGAGCTGTTTTTT. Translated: CASSYTATNTGELFF.

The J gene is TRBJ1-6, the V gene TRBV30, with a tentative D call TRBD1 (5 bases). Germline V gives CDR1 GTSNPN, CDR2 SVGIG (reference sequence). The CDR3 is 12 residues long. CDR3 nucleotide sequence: TGTGCTTCCGGGACGGTATATGGACCCCTCCACTTT. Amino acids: CASGTVYGPLHF.

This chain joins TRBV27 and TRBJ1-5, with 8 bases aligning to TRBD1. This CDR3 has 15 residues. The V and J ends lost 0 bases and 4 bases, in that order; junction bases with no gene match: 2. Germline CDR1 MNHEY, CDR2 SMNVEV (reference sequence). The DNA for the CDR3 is TGTGCCAGCAGTTTATCGTGGACAGGGAATCAGCCCCAGCATTTT. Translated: CASSLSWTGNQPQHF.

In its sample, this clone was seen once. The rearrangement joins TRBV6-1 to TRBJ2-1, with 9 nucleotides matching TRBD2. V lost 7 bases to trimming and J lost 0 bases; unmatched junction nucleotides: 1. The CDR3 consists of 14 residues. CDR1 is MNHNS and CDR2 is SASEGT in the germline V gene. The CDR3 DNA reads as TGTGCCAGCACAGCGGGGGGCTCCTACAATGAGCAGTTCTTC. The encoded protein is CASTAGGSYNEQFF.

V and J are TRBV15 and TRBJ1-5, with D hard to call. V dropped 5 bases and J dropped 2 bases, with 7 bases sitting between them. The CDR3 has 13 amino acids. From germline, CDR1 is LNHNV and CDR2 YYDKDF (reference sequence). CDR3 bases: TGTGCCACCAGCCAAGAAGGCAATCAGCCCCAGCATTTT. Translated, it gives CATSQEGNQPQHF.

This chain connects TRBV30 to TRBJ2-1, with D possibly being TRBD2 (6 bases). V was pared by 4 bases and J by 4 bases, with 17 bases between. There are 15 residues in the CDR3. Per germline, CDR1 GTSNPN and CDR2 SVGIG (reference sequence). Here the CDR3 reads CAWTPSVFSYNEQFF. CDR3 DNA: TGTGCCTGGACCCCTAGCGTGTTTTCATACAATGAGCAGTTCTTC.

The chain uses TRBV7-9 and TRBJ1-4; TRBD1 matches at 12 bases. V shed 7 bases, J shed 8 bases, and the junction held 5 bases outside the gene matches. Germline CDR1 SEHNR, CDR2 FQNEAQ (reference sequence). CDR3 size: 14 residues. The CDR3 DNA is TGTGCCAGCACTCCCGGGACAGGGGGCGAAAAACTGTTTTTT. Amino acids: CASTPGTGGEKLFF.

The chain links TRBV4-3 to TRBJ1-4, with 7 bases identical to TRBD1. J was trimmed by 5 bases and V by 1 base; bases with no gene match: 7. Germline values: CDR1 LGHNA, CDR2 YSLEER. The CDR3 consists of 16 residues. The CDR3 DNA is TGCGCCAGCAGCCAAGTTGGCCAGGGGGGGAATGAAAAACTGTTTTTT. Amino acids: CASSQVGQGGNEKLFF.

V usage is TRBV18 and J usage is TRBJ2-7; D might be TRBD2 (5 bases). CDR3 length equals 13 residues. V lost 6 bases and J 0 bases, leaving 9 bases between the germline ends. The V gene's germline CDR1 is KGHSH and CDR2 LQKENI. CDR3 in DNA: TGTGCCAGCTCCTCTCGGGACTCCTACGAGCAGTACTTC. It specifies CASSSRDSYEQYF.

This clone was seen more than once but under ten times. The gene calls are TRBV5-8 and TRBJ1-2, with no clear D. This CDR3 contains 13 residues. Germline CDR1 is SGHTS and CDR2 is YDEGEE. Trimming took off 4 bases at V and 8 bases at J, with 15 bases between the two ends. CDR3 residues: CASSPGKAYGYTF. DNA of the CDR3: TGTGCCAGCAGCCCGGGTAAGGCGTACGGCTACACCTTC. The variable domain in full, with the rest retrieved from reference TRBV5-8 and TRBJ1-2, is EAGVTQSPTHLIKTRGQQATLRCSPISGHTSVYWYQQALGLGLQFLLWYDEGEERNRGNFPPRFSGRQFPNYSSELNVNALELEDSALYLCASSPGKAYGYTFGSGTRLTVV.

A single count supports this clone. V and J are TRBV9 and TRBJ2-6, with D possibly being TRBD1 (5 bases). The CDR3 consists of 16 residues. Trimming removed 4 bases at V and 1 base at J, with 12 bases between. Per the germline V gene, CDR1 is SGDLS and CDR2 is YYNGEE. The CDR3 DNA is TGTGCCAGCAGCTTGACTGCAGGGTCTGGGGCCAACGTCCTGACTTTC. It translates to CASSLTAGSGANVLTF.

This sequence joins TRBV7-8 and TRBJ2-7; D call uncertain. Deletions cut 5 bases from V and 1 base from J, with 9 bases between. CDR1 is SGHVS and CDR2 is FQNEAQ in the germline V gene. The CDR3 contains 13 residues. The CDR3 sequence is CASSTDGSYEQYF. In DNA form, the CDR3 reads TGTGCCAGCAGCACGGACGGATCCTACGAGCAGTACTTC. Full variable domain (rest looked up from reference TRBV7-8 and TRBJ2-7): GAGVSQSPRYKVAKRGQDVALRCDPISGHVSLFWYQQALGQGPEFLTYFQNEAQLDKSGLPSDRFFAERPEGSVSTLKIQRTQQEDSAVYLCASSTDGSYEQYFGPGTRLTVT.

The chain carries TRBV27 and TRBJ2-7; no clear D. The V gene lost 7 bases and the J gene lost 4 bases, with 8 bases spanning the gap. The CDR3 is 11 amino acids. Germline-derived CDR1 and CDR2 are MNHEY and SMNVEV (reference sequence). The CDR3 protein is CASTSRYEQYF. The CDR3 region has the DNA TGTGCCAGCACCTCCCGTTACGAGCAGTACTTC.

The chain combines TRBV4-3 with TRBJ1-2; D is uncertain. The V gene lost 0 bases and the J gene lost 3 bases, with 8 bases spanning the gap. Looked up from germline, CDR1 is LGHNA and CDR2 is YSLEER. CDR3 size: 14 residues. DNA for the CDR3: TGCGCCAGCAGCCAAGAAAAGGGAGACTATGGCTACACCTTC. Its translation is CASSQEKGDYGYTF.

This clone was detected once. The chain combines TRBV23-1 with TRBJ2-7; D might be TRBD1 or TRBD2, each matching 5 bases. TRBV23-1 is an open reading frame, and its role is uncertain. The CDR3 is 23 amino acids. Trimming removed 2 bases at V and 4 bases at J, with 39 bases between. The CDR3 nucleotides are TGCGCCAGCAGTCAACCATCCACCTATCCCCGTTCCCACAAGGGGAGTACGGGTTACGAGCAGTACTTC. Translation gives CASSQPSTYPRSHKGSTGYEQYF.

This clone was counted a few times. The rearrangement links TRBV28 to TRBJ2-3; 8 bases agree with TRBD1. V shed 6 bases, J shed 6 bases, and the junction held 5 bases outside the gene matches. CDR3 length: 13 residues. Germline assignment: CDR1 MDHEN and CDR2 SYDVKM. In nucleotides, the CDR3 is TGTGCCAGCAGGGGACAGGCTGTCGATACGCAGTATTTT. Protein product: CASRGQAVDTQYF.

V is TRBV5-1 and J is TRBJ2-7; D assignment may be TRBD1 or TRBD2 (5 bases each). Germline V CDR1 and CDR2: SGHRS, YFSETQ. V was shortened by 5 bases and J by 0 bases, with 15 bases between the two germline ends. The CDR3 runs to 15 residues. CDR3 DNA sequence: TGCGCCAGCAGTTCCGCCGGGACGGTCTCCTACGAGCAGTACTTC. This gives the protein CASSSAGTVSYEQYF.